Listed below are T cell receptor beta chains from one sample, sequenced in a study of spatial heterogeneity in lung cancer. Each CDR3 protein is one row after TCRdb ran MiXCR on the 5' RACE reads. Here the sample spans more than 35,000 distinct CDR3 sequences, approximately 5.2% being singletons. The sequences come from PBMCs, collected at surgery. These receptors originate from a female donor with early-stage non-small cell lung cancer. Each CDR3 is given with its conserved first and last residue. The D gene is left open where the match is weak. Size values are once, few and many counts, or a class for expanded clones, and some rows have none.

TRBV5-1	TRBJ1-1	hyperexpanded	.	CASGQGSTEAFF	TGCGCCAGCGGCCAGGGAAGCACTGAAGCTTTCTTT
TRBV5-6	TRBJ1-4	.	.	CASSLEVAGNNEKLFF	TGTGCCAGCAGCTTGGAGGTTGCAGGGAATAATGAAAAACTGTTTTTT
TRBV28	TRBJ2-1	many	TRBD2	CASSLGTSGGAGEQFF	TGTGCCAGCAGTTTAGGGACTAGCGGGGGGGCCGGAGAGCAGTTCTTC
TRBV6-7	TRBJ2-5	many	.	CASSYNRWETQYF	TGTGCCAGCAGTTACAACCGATGGGAGACCCAGTACTTC
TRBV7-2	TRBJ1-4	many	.	CASSRGPKLFF	TGTGCCAGCAGCCGGGGACCGAAACTGTTTTTT
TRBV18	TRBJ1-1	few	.	CASSPPARGTEAFF	TGTGCCAGCTCACCACCAGCTAGGGGAACTGAAGCTTTCTTT
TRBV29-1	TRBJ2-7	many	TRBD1	CSVEVGQGAEKQYF	TGCAGCGTTGAAGTAGGACAGGGGGCGGAGAAGCAGTACTTC
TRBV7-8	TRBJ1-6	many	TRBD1	CASSLWGTGVGSPLHF	TGTGCCAGCAGCTTATGGGGGACAGGGGTAGGTTCACCCCTCCACTTT
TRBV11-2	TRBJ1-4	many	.	CASSLQGNNEKLFF	TGTGCCAGCAGCTTACAGGGGAATAATGAAAAACTGTTTTTT
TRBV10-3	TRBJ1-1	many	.	CAISDSRTELNTEAFF	TGTGCCATCAGTGATTCCAGGACAGAATTGAACACTGAAGCTTTCTTT
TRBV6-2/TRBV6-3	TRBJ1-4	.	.	CASTERVDEKLFF	TGTGCCAGCACCGAGAGAGTGGATGAAAAACTGTTTTTT
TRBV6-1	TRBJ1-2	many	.	CASSIGLQRNYGYTF	TGTGCCAGCAGTATAGGACTCCAAAGGAACTATGGCTACACCTTC
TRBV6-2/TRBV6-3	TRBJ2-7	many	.	CASSLGRSYEQYF	TGTGCCAGCAGCCTCGGACGGAGCTACGAGCAGTACTTC
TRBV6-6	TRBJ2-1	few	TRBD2	CASSYGGRGGRNEQFF	TGTGCCAGCAGTTACGGTGGGCGGGGGGGCCGCAATGAGCAGTTCTTC
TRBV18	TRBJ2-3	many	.	CASSSTGTDTQYF	TGTGCCAGCTCATCCACAGGGACAGATACGCAGTATTTT
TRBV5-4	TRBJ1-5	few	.	CASRARGRDQPQHF	TGTGCCAGCAGGGCGCGGGGGCGCGATCAGCCCCAGCATTTT
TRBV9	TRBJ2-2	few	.	CASSVVAGAHTGELFF	TGTGCCAGCAGCGTAGTTGCAGGGGCGCACACCGGGGAGCTGTTTTTT